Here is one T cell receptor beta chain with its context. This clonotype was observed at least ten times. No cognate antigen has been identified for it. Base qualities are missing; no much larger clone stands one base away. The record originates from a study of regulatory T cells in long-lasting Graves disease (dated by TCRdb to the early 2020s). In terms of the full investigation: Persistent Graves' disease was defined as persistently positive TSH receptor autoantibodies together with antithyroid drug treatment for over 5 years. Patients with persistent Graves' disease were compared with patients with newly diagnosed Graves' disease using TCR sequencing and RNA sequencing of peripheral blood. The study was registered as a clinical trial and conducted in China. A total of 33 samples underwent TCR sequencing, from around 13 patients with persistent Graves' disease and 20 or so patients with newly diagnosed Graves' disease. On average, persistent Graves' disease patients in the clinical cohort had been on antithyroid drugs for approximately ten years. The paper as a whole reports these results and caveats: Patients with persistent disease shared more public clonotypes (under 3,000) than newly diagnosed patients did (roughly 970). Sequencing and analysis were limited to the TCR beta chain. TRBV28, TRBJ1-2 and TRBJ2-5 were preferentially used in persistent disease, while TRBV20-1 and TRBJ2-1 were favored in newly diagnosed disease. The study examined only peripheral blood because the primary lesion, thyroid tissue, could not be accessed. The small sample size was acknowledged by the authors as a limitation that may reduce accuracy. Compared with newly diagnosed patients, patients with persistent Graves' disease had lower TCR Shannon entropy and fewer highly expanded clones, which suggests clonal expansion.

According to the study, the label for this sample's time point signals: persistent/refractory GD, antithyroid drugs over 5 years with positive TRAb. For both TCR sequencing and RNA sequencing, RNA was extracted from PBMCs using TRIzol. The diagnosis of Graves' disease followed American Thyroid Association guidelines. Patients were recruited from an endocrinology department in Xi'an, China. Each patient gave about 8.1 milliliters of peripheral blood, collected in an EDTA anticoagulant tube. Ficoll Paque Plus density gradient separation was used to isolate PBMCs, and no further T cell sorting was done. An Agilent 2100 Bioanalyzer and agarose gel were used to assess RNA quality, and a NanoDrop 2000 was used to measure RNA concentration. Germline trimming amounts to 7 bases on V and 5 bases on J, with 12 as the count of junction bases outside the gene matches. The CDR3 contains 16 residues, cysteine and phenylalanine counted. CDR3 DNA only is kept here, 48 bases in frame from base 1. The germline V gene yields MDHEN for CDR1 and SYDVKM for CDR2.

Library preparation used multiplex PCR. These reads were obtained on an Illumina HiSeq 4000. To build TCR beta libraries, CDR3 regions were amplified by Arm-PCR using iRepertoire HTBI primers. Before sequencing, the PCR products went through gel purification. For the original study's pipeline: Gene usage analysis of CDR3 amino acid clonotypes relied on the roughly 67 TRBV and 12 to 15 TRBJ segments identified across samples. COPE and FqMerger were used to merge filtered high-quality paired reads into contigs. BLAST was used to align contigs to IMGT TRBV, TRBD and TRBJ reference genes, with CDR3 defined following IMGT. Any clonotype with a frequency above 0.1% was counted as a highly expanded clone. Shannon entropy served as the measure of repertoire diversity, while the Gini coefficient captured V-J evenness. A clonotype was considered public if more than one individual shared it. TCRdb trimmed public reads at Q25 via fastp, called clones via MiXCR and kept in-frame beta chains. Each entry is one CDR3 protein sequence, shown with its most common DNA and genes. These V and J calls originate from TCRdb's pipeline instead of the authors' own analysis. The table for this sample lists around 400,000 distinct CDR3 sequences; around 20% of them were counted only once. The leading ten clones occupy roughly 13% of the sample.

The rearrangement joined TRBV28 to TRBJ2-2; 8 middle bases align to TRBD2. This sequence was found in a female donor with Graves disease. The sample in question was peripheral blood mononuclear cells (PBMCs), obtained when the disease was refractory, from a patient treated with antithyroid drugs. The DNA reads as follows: TGTGCCAGCATCCTGAACGGACTAGCTGGGACCGGGGAGCTGTTTTTT. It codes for CASILNGLAGTGELFF.